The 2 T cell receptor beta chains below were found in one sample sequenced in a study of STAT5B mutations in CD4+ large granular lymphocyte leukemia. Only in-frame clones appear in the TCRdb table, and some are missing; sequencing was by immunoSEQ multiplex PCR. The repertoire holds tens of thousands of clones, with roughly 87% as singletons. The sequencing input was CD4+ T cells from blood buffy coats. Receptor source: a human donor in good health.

The CDR3 spells CASLFGTGLFSGGYTF. The CDR3 nucleotides are TGTGCCTCCCTTTTCGGGACAGGCCTTTTCTCGGGGGGCTACACCTTC. This rearrangement joins TRBV28 to TRBJ1-2, with 8 bases identical to TRBD1. The germline gives CDR1 MDHEN, CDR2 SYDVKM. Germline trimming cut 11 bases from V and 8 bases from J; bases unmatched to any gene: 22. The length of the CDR3 is 16 residues.

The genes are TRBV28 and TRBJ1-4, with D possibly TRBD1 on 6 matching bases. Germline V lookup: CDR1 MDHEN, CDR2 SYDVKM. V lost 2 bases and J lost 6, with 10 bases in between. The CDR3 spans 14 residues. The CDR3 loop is CASSLGQNHEKLFF. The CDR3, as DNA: TGTGCCAGCAGTTTAGGACAGAACCATGAAAAACTGTTTTTT.